This TCR beta chain originates from a study of blood T cell repertoires in COVID-19. Study overall: Sites in the United States, Italy and Spain provided acute and convalescent COVID-19 samples. T cells, B-cell-depleted T cells, or PBMCs supplied cDNA or gDNA.

Original methodology: It was from reference gene primer amplification that nucleated cell counts were estimated. Assay: immunoSEQ multiplex PCR; the TCRdb copy retains only in-frame clones and omits some. V and J calls and clone size are those listed in that table; D and trimming were worked out from the DNA. The table has some 180,000 clones, roughly 76% seen once; the top ten hold just over 8.5%. The CDR3 contains 14 residues. The J gene is TRBJ2-7, the V gene TRBV21-1; TRBD1, as called in the table, went unchecked against the DNA. TRBV21-1 is reported as a pseudogene. The origin of this receptor is a woman in her forties or fifties with active or convalescent COVID-19. The sample was peripheral blood. The CDR3 DNA is TGTGCCAGCATTATTTCGGGACAGTACTACGAGCAGTACTTC. It translates to CASIISGQYYEQYF.